This TCR beta chain originates from a study of blood T cell repertoires in COVID-19 (dated by TCRdb to the early 2020s). As for the study more broadly: Collaborator samples came from the United States, Italy and Spain and covered acute and convalescent phases of COVID-19. The material from the prospective study consisted of cDNA or gDNA derived from T cells, B-cell-depleted T cells, or PBMCs. Subjects who had been exposed to COVID-19, were actively infected with it, or had recovered from it provided the deeply sampled blood TCRbeta repertoires that made up the dataset. The repertoires were released in a freely available public database intended as a resource for research on the immune response to SARS-CoV-2. The samples were drawn from two sources: the first 160 participants of the ongoing ImmuneRACE study, and over 1,000 subjects contributed by 6 global collaborators. Nearly every sample came with metadata listing a de-identified subject ID, COVID-19 status, age in years and sex. Where available, HLA class I and class II types were obtained from metadata supplied by the sample provider rather than from assay-based typing.

Study-wide findings and limitations: How much clinical and demographic metadata was included differed by source and by participant, and the metadata was provided uncurated.

TCRbeta CDR3 regions were amplified from genomic DNA by means of the immunoSEQ Assay, a bias-controlled multiplex PCR. As for the authors' bioinformatics: Within the assay, amplification of reference gene primers was used to estimate how many nucleated cells each sample contained. To quantify the absolute abundance of each unique TCRbeta CDR3 rearrangement, sequence reads were collapsed and filtered. For each sample, productive Simpson clonality was calculated by taking the square root of Simpson's diversity index across productive rearrangements. Entries here come from immuneACCESS through TCRdb and include only in-frame sequences with V and J called. Some clones fail to appear in such tables; in the studies checked, an unresolved V gene covers under half of the shortfall, and the cause of the remainder is unknown. That table furnishes V, J and clone size, whereas the DNA furnished D and trimming. The sample contains tens of thousands of clones, around 80% of them found a single time. 16% of the sample rests with the top ten.

The germline V gene encodes CDR1 MNHNY and CDR2 SVGAGI (reference sequence). V is trimmed back by 5 bases and J by 7 bases, and the junction contains 6 bases that no gene match accounts for. Counted from cysteine to phenylalanine, this CDR3 has 14 amino acids. Only CDR3 DNA is held: 42 bases, read in frame from base 1. Comment on this clone: What antigen it recognizes has not been identified. Per-base quality was not reported, and no clone a single base away is much larger than it.

Collaborating institutions collected whole blood in K2EDTA tubes following their own protocols. For TCRbeta analysis, collaborator samples were shipped as frozen whole blood, as isolated PBMCs, or as DNA extracted from either sample type. The clonotype comes from a man aged 35-49 years with acute or convalescent COVID-19. The sequence joins TRBV6-6 to TRBJ1-4; TRBD1 lines up with 8 middle nucleotides. Sequenced input: peripheral blood. The DNA sequence is as follows: TGTGCCAGCAGTCCGCAGGGGGCTATTGAAAAACTGTTTTTT. It specifies CASSPQGAIEKLFF.